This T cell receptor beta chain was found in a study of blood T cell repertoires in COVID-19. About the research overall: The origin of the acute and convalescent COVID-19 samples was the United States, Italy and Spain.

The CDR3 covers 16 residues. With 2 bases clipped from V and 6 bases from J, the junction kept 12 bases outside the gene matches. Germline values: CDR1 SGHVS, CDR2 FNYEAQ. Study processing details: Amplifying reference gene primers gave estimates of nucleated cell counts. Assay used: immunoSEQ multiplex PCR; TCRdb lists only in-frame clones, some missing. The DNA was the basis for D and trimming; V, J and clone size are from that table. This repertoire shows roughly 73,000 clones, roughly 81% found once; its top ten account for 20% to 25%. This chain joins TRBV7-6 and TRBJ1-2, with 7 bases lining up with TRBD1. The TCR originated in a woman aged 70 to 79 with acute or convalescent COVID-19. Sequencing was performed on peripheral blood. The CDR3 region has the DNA TGTGCCAGCAGCTTACAAAGGACAGGTCGGGTCGATGGCTACACCTTC. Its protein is CASSLQRTGRVDGYTF.